This is a list of T cell receptor beta chains from one sample in a study of Ad26.COV2.S vaccination and SARS-CoV-2 variants. Here immunoSEQ multiplex PCR was the method, and the copy in TCRdb shows in-frame clones only, minus some. Among 300,000 to 400,000 clones listed, 70% to 90% were seen once. The sample here was peripheral blood, taken in a trial of Ad26.COV2.S vaccine versus placebo. The receptors shown here come from a person between 18 and 60 years old who received the Ad26.COV2.S COVID-19 vaccine or a placebo. Both conserved end residues are part of each CDR3. D genes are given only for firm matches. Only some rows state a clone size, as once, few, many or a class for expanded clones.

-,TRBV5-5,TRBJ1-6,-,14,CASSLGREYSPLHF,TGTGCCAGCAGCTTGGGCAGGGAGTATTCACCCCTCCACTTT
TRBD2,TRBV6-1,TRBJ2-1,-,16,CASSDWASGLENEQFF,TGTGCCAGCAGTGATTGGGCTAGCGGACTGGAAAATGAGCAGTTCTTC
-,TRBV10-3,TRBJ1-6,-,15,CAISESSGNNSPLHF,TGTGCCATCAGTGAGTCTTCAGGGAATAATTCACCCCTCCACTTT
-,TRBV2,TRBJ2-7,-,13,CASREGPSYEQYF,TGTGCCAGCAGGGAGGGGCCCTCCTACGAGCAGTACTTC
-,TRBV5-1,TRBJ1-2,-,16,CASSFLVTGANYGYTF,TGCGCCAGCAGCTTTCTTGTGACAGGCGCTAACTATGGCTACACCTTC
-,TRBV7-9,TRBJ1-2,-,17,CASSLEGRGRANYGYTF,TGTGCCAGCAGCTTAGAGGGCAGGGGAAGGGCTAACTATGGCTACACCTTC
-,TRBV3-1/TRBV3-2,TRBJ2-2,-,13,CASSPLATGELFF,TGTGCCAGCAGCCCCCTCGCTACCGGGGAGCTGTTTTTT
-,TRBV19,TRBJ1-6,-,15,CASTEGGGGNSPLHF,TGTGCCAGTACCGAGGGCGGGGGTGGTAATTCACCCCTCCACTTT
-,TRBV5-5,TRBJ1-6,-,14,CASSSGGGNSPLHF,TGTGCCAGCAGCTCGGGGGGCGGCAATTCACCCCTCCACTTT
TRBD1,TRBV7-6,TRBJ1-1,few,13,CASSVLGTDEAFF,TGTGCCAGCAGCGTACTTGGGACAGATGAAGCTTTCTTT
TRBD2,TRBV10-2,TRBJ2-7,-,14,CASLASGGSYEQYF,TGCGCCAGCCTCGCTAGCGGGGGGTCCTACGAGCAGTACTTC
-,TRBV28,TRBJ1-1,-,15,CASRLQGGMGRRAFF,TGTGCCAGCAGGCTCCAAGGGGGGATGGGACGTCGAGCTTTCTTT
-,TRBV5-8,TRBJ1-4,-,17,CASSLWDVPHTNEKLFF,TGTGCCAGCAGCTTGTGGGACGTACCGCATACTAATGAAAAACTGTTTTTT
TRBD1,TRBV5-4,TRBJ2-7,-,14,CASSFTTGGYEQYF,TGTGCCAGCAGCTTCACTACAGGGGGCTACGAGCAGTACTTC
TRBD1,TRBV12-5,TRBJ1-2,few,17,CASGLGTGGFDGYGYTF,TGTGCTAGTGGCCTGGGTACAGGGGGCTTTGACGGCTATGGCTACACCTTC
TRBD1,TRBV19,TRBJ1-2,-,15,CASSRPRGSNYGYTF,TGTGCCAGTAGTAGACCCAGGGGGTCTAACTATGGCTACACCTTC
-,TRBV24-1,TRBJ2-2,-,16,CATGGSYSTNTGELFF,TGTGCCACCGGTGGGTCTTATTCTACGAACACCGGGGAGCTGTTTTTT
-,TRBV14,TRBJ1-2,many,15,CASSQARGRGLSYTF,TGTGCCAGCAGCCAAGCCCGGGGGAGGGGGTTGAGCTACACCTTC
-,TRBV15,TRBJ1-3,-,14,CAARSTDSGNTIYF,TGTGCCGCGCGATCAACGGACTCTGGAAACACCATATATTTT
-,TRBV7-9,TRBJ2-7,-,13,CASSLGTAYEQYF,TGTGCCAGCAGCTTAGGGACGGCCTACGAGCAGTACTTC
TRBD2,TRBV12-5,TRBJ2-1,-,17,CASLAGAPRASYNEQFF,TGTGCTAGTTTAGCGGGAGCTCCAAGAGCTTCCTACAATGAGCAGTTCTTC
-,TRBV6-5,TRBJ1-1,-,14,CASSYPGGQRGAFF,TGTGCCAGCAGTTACCCGGGCGGGCAGAGGGGTGCTTTCTTT
-,TRBV9,TRBJ1-1,-,14,CASSLLQGGTEAFF,TGTGCCAGCAGCCTCCTACAGGGTGGGACTGAAGCTTTCTTT
-,TRBV7-9,TRBJ2-5,-,14,CASSLMGGEETQYF,TGTGCCAGCAGCTTAATGGGCGGGGAAGAGACCCAGTACTTC
TRBD1,TRBV23-1,TRBJ1-5,-,18,CASSQRGQGRGSNQPQHF,TGCGCCAGCAGTCAGAGGGGACAGGGGAGGGGGAGCAATCAGCCCCAGCATTTT